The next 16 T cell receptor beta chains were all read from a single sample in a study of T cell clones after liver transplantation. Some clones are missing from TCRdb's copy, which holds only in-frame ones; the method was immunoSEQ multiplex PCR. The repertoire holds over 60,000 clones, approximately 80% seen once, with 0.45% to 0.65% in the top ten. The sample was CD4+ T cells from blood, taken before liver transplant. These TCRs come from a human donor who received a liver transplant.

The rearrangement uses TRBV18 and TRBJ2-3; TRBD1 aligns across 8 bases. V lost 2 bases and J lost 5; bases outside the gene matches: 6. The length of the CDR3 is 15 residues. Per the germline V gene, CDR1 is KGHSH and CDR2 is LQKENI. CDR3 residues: CASSPGQGARDTQYF. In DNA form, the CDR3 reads TGTGCCAGCTCACCAGGTCAGGGGGCAAGAGATACGCAGTATTTT. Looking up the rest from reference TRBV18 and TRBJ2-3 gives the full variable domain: NAGVMQNPRHLVRRRGQEARLRCSPMKGHSHVYWYRQLPEEGLKFMVYLQKENIIDESGMPKERFSAEFPKEGPSILRIQQVVRGDSAAYFCASSPGQGARDTQYFGPGTRLTVL.

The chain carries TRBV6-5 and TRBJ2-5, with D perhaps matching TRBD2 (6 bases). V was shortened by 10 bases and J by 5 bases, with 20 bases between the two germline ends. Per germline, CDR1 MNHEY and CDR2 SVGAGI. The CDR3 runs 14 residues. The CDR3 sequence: CATQRGWGEETQYF. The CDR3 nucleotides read TGTGCCACTCAGAGGGGTTGGGGGGAGGAGACCCAGTACTTC.

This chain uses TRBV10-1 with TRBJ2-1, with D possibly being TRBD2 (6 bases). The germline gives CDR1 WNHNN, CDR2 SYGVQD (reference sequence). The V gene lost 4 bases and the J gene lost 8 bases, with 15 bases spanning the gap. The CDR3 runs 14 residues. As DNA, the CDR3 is TGCGCCAGCAGTGCCTCGACTAGGATCGATGAGCAGTTCTTC. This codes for CASSASTRIDEQFF.

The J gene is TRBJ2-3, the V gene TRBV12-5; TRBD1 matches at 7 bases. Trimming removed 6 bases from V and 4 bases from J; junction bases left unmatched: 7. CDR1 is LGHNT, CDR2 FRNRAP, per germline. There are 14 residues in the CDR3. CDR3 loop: CASGPTTGADTQYF. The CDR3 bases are TGTGCTAGTGGGCCAACAACAGGGGCAGATACGCAGTATTTT.

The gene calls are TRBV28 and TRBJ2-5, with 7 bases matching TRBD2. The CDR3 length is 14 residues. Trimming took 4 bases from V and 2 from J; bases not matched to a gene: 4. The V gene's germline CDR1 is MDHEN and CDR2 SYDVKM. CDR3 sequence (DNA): TGTGCCAGCAGTTGGGAGGGAGGGCAAGAGACCCAGTACTTC. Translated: CASSWEGGQETQYF.

The CDR3 DNA sequence: TGTGCCAGCAGCTCCCACGACAGAGCAGAGCAGTACTTC. It yields the protein CASSSHDRAEQYF. The chain joins TRBV9 to TRBJ2-7; D perhaps matches TRBD1 (5 bases). V was cut by 4 bases and J by 7 bases, with 15 bases left in between. Germline V gene sequence: CDR1 SGDLS, CDR2 YYNGEE. The CDR3 totals 13 residues.

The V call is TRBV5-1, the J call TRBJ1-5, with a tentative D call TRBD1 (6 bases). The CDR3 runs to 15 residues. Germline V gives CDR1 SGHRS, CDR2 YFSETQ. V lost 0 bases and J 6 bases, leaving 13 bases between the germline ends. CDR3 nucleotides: TGCGCCAGCAGCTTGGACGGGGGGCACGGTCAGCCCCAGCATTTT. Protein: CASSLDGGHGQPQHF.

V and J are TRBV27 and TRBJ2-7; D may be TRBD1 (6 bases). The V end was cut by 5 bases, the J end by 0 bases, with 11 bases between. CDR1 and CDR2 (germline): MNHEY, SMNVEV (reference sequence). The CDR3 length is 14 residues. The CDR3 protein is CASSTRTVSYEQYF. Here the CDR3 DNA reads TGTGCCAGCAGTACTAGGACAGTCTCCTACGAGCAGTACTTC.

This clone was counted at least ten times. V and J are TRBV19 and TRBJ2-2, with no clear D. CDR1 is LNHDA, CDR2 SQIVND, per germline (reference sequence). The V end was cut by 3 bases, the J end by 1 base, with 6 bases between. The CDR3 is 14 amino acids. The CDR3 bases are TGTGCCAGTAGTATTATACAGAACACCGGGGAGCTGTTTTTT. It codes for CASSIIQNTGELFF.

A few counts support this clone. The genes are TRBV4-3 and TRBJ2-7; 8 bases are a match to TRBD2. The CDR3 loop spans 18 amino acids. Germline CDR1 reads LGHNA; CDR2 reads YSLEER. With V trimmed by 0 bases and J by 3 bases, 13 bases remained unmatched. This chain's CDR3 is CASSQEMAGLAGGYEQYF. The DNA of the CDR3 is TGCGCCAGCAGCCAAGAAATGGCTGGGCTAGCGGGTGGCTACGAGCAGTACTTC.

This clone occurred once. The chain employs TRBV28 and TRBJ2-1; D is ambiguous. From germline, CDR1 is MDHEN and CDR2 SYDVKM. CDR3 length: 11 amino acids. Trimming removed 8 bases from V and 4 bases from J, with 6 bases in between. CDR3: CASLQYNEQFF. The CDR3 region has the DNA TGTGCCAGCTTACAGTACAATGAGCAGTTCTTC.

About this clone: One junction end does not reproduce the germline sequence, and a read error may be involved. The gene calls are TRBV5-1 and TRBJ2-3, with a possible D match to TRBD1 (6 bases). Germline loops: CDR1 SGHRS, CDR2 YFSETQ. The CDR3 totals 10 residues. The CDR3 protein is CANSGTLSSF. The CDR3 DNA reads TGCGCCAACTCCGGGACACTTTCCTCCTTT.

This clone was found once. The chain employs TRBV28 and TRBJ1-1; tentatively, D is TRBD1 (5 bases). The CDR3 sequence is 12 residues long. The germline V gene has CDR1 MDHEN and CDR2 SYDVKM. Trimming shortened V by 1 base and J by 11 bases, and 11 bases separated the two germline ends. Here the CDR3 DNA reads TGTGCCAGCAGTTTATCGGCAGGGCACGCTTTCTTT. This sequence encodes CASSLSAGHAFF. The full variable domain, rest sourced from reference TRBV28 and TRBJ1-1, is DVKVTQSSRYLVKRTGEKVFLECVQDMDHENMFWYRQDPGLGLRLIYFSYDVKMKEKGDIPEGYSVSREKKERFSLILESASTNQTSMYLCASSLSAGHAFFGQGTRLTVV.

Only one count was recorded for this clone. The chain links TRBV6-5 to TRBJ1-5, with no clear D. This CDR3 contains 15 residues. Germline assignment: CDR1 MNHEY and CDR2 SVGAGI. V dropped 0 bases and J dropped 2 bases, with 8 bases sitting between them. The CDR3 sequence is CASSYSIWGNQPQHF. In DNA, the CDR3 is TGTGCCAGCAGTTACTCGATTTGGGGCAATCAGCCCCAGCATTTT.

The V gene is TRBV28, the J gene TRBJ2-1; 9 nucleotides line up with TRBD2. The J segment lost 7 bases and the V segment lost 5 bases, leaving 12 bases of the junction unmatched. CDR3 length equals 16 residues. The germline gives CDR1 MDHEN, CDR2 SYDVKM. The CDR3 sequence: CASSPGTSRLGNEQFF. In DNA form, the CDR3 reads TGTGCCAGCAGTCCCGGGACTAGCCGCCTAGGAAATGAGCAGTTCTTC.

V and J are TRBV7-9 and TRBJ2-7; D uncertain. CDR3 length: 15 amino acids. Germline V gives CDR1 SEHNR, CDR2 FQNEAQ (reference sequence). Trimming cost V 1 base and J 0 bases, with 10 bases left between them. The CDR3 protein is CASSLEVGSSYEQYF. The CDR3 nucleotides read TGTGCCAGCAGCTTAGAAGTGGGTAGCTCCTACGAGCAGTACTTC.